The 31 T cell receptor beta chains given below trace back to one sample, sequenced in a study of shared clonotypes between healthy human individuals. The repertoire was sequenced with immunoSEQ multiplex PCR; TCRdb's copy has only in-frame clones and lacks some. This table holds roughly 380,000 clones, around 96% found once. The sample comprised memory CD8+ T cells sorted from blood. Subset given: CD45RO+ cells pooled with CCR7-negative TemRA cells. These receptor sequences come from a man aged 25 to 45 in good health.

CDR3 sequence (DNA): TGTGCCTGGAGTGTACTGGGGGGAAGGGAAAAACTGTTTTTT. It is translated as CAWSVLGGREKLFF. The rearrangement uses TRBV30 and TRBJ1-4; a possible D gene is TRBD1 (5 bases). Germline V gene data show CDR1 as GTSNPN and CDR2 as SVGIG (reference sequence). Trimming removed 0 bases at V and 8 bases at J, with 13 bases between. The CDR3 totals 14 residues.

The gene calls are TRBV7-2 and TRBJ2-3; D call uncertain. Germline V gene sequence: CDR1 SGHTA, CDR2 FQGNSA. Trimming left V 4 bases short and J 2 bases short, with 1 base between. CDR3 size: 11 residues. The chain's CDR3 is CASSYTDTQYF. CDR3 bases: TGTGCCAGCAGCTACACAGATACGCAGTATTTT.

This clone was found once. The CDR3 DNA is TGTGCCAGCAGCGGAGGATATGGCTACACCTTC. Its protein product is CASSGGYGYTF. This chain uses TRBV6-4 with TRBJ1-2; D remains unclear. V dropped 6 bases and J dropped 5 bases, with 7 bases sitting between them. This CDR3 contains 11 residues. Germline CDR1 reads MRHNA; CDR2 reads SNTAGT.

This chain joins TRBV9 and TRBJ2-2; D possibly corresponds to TRBD2 (6 bases). V lost 1 base to trimming and J lost 1 base, with 8 bases between them. Germline V gives CDR1 SGDLS, CDR2 YYNGEE. This CDR3 has 15 residues. The CDR3 here is CASSVSTRNTGELFF. CDR3 nucleotide sequence: TGTGCCAGCAGCGTATCGACTAGGAACACCGGGGAGCTGTTTTTT.

The chain links TRBV29-1 to TRBJ1-2; D is unclear. V was pared by 4 bases and J by 8 bases, with 8 bases between. This CDR3 is 10 amino acids long. The V gene's germline CDR1 is SQVTM and CDR2 ANQGSEA. The CDR3 is CSVVLDGYTF. The CDR3 DNA reads TGCAGCGTTGTGCTGGACGGCTACACCTTC.

This clone was observed a single time. The chain uses TRBV7-9 and TRBJ2-7, with 8 positions matching TRBD2. This CDR3 region has 18 residues. V was clipped by 1 base and J by 1 base; unmatched bases: 12. Germline-derived CDR1 and CDR2 are SEHNR and FQNEAQ (reference sequence). The CDR3 loop is CASSLGGGKGYWSYEQYF. The CDR3 DNA reads TGTGCCAGCAGCTTAGGCGGGGGGAAGGGCTATTGGTCCTACGAGCAGTACTTC.

The rearrangement links TRBV6-6 to TRBJ2-7; 7 nucleotides match TRBD1. This CDR3 is built from 11 residues. Trimming cost V 6 bases and J 4 bases; bases outside gene matches: 0. Looked up from germline, CDR1 is MNHNY and CDR2 is SVGAGI (reference sequence). CDR3 residues: CASRQGYEQYF. CDR3 nucleotide sequence: TGTGCCAGCAGACAGGGGTACGAGCAGTACTTC.

This clone is a singleton in its sample. J is TRBJ1-1 and V is TRBV2; a possible D gene is TRBD1 (5 bases). The CDR3 length is 17 residues. Germline lookup yields CDR1 SNHLY and CDR2 FYNNEI. Between the trimmed V and J ends, which lost 0 bases and 5 bases, there was a span of 19 bases. Here the CDR3 DNA reads TGTGCCAGCAGTGAAGCCCCGTGGAGTACAGGCGGAACTGAAGCTTTCTTT. This gives the protein CASSEAPWSTGGTEAFF.

The chain links TRBV19 to TRBJ1-2; no firm D call. The V end lost 5 bases, the J end lost 1 base, and 8 bases lay between the germline ends. This CDR3 contains 13 residues. From germline, CDR1 is LNHDA and CDR2 SQIVND (reference sequence). CDR3 sequence reads: CASSVRINYGYTF. In DNA form, the CDR3 reads TGTGCCAGTAGTGTGCGGATTAACTATGGCTACACCTTC.

This chain joins TRBV25-1 and TRBJ2-1; 10 nucleotides line up with TRBD2. The CDR3 extends over 15 amino acids. Germline V gene lookup returns CDR1 MGHDK and CDR2 SYGVNS. Trimming cost V 8 bases and J 5 bases; bases outside gene matches: 9. CDR3 sequence (DNA): TGTGCCAGCCGGTCCGGTCTAGCGGGAGACAATGAGCAGTTCTTC. Encoded protein: CASRSGLAGDNEQFF. Combining the CDR3 with reference TRBV25-1 and TRBJ2-1 gives the whole variable domain EADIYQTPRYLVIGTGKKITLECSQTMGHDKMYWYQQDPGMELHLIHYSYGVNSTEKGDLSSESTVSRIRTEHFPLTLESARPSHTSQYLCASRSGLAGDNEQFFGPGTRLTVL.

The chain links TRBV30 to TRBJ2-1; tentatively, D is TRBD1 (6 bases). The length of the CDR3 is 14 residues. Germline V gives CDR1 GTSNPN, CDR2 SVGIG (reference sequence). V was clipped by 2 bases and J by 6 bases, with 14 bases between them. The CDR3 bases are TGTGCCTGGAGTCAACAGGGCATCTTCAATGAGCAGTTCTTC. Translating gives CAWSQQGIFNEQFF.

Here the CDR3 DNA reads TGTGCCAGCAGTTCCGGGACTAGGGGCTATGAGCAGTTCTTC. This encodes CASSSGTRGYEQFF. This chain uses TRBV28 with TRBJ2-1; TRBD2 matches 8 bases. This CDR3 is 14 amino acids long. Germline assignment: CDR1 MDHEN and CDR2 SYDVKM. The V segment lost 4 bases and the J segment 8 bases; nucleotides outside the gene matches: 7.

V and J are TRBV6-5 and TRBJ1-5; TRBD1 agrees at 9 bases. This CDR3 has 15 residues. Germline values: CDR1 MNHEY, CDR2 SVGAGI. The junction had 7 bases not matched to a gene; V was cut back by 5 bases and J by 5 bases. The CDR3 region has the DNA TGTGCCAGCAGTCCTTCCCGGGACAGGGATCAGCCCCAGCATTTT. Translated: CASSPSRDRDQPQHF.

This clone appeared a single time. This chain connects TRBV4-1 to TRBJ2-1, with 12 bases matching TRBD2. Trimming at V came to 0 bases and at J to 0 bases, leaving 9 bases not matched to a gene. This CDR3 is 20 amino acids long. The germline V gene encodes CDR1 MGHRA and CDR2 YSYEKL. CDR3 nucleotides: TGCGCCAGCAGCCAAGATTTATCTCTAGCGGGAGGGCCCTCCTACAATGAGCAGTTCTTC. The encoded protein is CASSQDLSLAGGPSYNEQFF.

CDR3 amino acids: CASSYTGLLYEQYF. The CDR3, as DNA: TGTGCCAGCAGTTATACGGGACTCCTATACGAGCAGTACTTC. V is TRBV7-2 and J is TRBJ2-7; D perhaps matches TRBD2 (6 bases). Germline V gives CDR1 SGHTA, CDR2 FQGNSA. The CDR3 covers 14 residues. V shed 6 bases and J shed 4 bases, with 16 bases lying between them.

This chain joins TRBV7-9 and TRBJ2-5; D gene uncertain. CDR1 is SEHNR, CDR2 FQNEAQ, per germline (reference sequence). The CDR3 loop spans 12 amino acids. Trimming took 6 bases from V and 5 from J, leaving 10 bases between them. In DNA form, the CDR3 reads TGTGCCAGCAGGGCAGACGGGGAGACCCAGTACTTC. Residues: CASRADGETQYF.

V usage is TRBV7-9 and J usage is TRBJ2-7, with 8 bases identical to TRBD2. J gave up 4 bases and V 1 base, and 0 bases lay outside the gene matches. Per germline, CDR1 SEHNR and CDR2 FQNEAQ (reference sequence). The CDR3 totals 13 residues. The CDR3 DNA sequence: TGTGCCAGCAGCTTAGAGCGGGAGTACGAGCAGTACTTC. Translating it yields CASSLEREYEQYF.

The chain couples TRBV2 to TRBJ2-5; 7 bases line up with TRBD2. CDR1 and CDR2 from the germline V gene are SNHLY and FYNNEI. J was trimmed by 5 bases and V by 5 bases; bases with no gene match: 8. The CDR3 is 14 residues long. The CDR3 region has the DNA TGTGCCAGCAGTTCAAGCGGGAAGGGGGAGACCCAGTACTTC. It yields the protein CASSSSGKGETQYF.

A note on this clone: Other DNA sequences of this sample code for an identical CDR3. The V and J genes are TRBV5-1 and TRBJ2-5; no clear D gene. The CDR3 totals 13 residues. Trimming pared 0 bases from V and 2 bases from J, leaving 5 bases between. CDR1 is SGHRS and CDR2 is YFSETQ in the germline V gene. The CDR3 nucleotides are TGCGCCAGCAGCTTGGTACTTCAAGAGACCCAGTACTTC. Amino acid sequence: CASSLVLQETQYF.

This clone was seen a single time. The genes are TRBV7-8 and TRBJ2-7; D call uncertain. From germline, CDR1 is SGHVS and CDR2 FQNEAQ. V lost 6 bases and J lost 2, with 8 bases in between. The CDR3 is 12 residues long. The CDR3 region has the DNA TGTGCCAGCAGTACAGAGGCCTACGAGCAGTACTTC. It codes for CASSTEAYEQYF.

The chain recombines TRBV9 with TRBJ2-5; possibly TRBD2 for D (5 bases). Trimming took off 4 bases at V and 3 bases at J, with 7 bases between the two ends. Germline V lookup: CDR1 SGDLS, CDR2 YYNGEE. This CDR3 is 12 amino acids long. In nucleotides, the CDR3 is TGTGCCAGCAGCCCGGAGGAAGAGACCCAGTACTTC. Its translation: CASSPEEETQYF.

Here the CDR3 reads CASSPSGFAKNIQYF. The CDR3 nucleotides are TGCGCCAGCAGCCCTTCGGGTTTCGCCAAAAACATTCAGTACTTC. The chain is built from TRBV5-1 and TRBJ2-4, with no clear D. This CDR3 contains 15 residues. The ends were cut back, 4 bases at V and 1 base at J, with 12 bases in the middle. CDR1 SGHRS and CDR2 YFSETQ come from the germline V gene.

This chain connects TRBV5-1 to TRBJ2-5; 8 nucleotides line up with TRBD2. After removal of 4 bases from V and 3 bases from J, the junction contained 2 bases not matched to a gene. This CDR3 region has 13 residues. Germline V gene lookup returns CDR1 SGHRS and CDR2 YFSETQ. The CDR3 region has the DNA TGCGCCAGCAGCATACTAGCGGAAGAGACCCAGTACTTC. Its protein is CASSILAEETQYF.

This chain links TRBV15 with TRBJ2-2; D unclear. Germline CDR1 is LNHNV and CDR2 is YYDKDF (reference sequence). Trimming removed 0 bases at V and 0 bases at J, with 2 bases between. The CDR3 contains 14 residues. The DNA for the CDR3 is TGTGCCACCAGCAGAGACCCGAACACCGGGGAGCTGTTTTTT. Its protein product is CATSRDPNTGELFF. The full variable domain, its missing parts supplied by reference TRBV15 and TRBJ2-2, is DAMVIQNPRYQVTQFGKPVTLSCSQTLNHNVMYWYQQKSSQAPKLLFHYYDKDFNNEADTPDNFQSRRPNTSFCFLDIRSPGLGDTAMYLCATSRDPNTGELFFGEGSRLTVL.

The chain joins TRBV10-3 to TRBJ2-1; 7 bases line up with TRBD2. The V and J ends lost 4 bases and 3 bases, in that order; junction bases with no gene match: 9. The CDR3 extends over 16 amino acids. CDR1 and CDR2 (germline): ENHRY, SYGVKD. The chain's CDR3 is CAISGGSAGYYNEQFF. CDR3 nucleotide sequence: TGTGCCATCAGTGGGGGGTCAGCGGGATACTACAATGAGCAGTTCTTC.

The chain couples TRBV6-4 to TRBJ2-2; TRBD1 matches at 7 bases. Germline CDR1 reads MRHNA; CDR2 reads SNTAGT. This CDR3 has 14 amino acids. Germline trimming cut 4 bases from V and 4 bases from J; bases unmatched to any gene: 3. CDR3 protein: CASSAGDSTGELFF. CDR3 nucleotide sequence: TGTGCCAGCAGTGCTGGGGACAGCACCGGGGAGCTGTTTTTT.

This chain links TRBV28 with TRBJ2-7; TRBD2 aligns across 8 bases. V dropped 7 bases and J dropped 1; count of bases not matched to a gene: 9. Germline V gene sequence: CDR1 MDHEN, CDR2 SYDVKM. The CDR3 length is 15 residues. CDR3 residues: CASTQLADTSYEQYF. CDR3 nucleotide sequence: TGTGCCAGCACCCAACTAGCGGACACATCCTACGAGCAGTACTTC.

The chain joins TRBV7-2 to TRBJ2-7, with TRBD1 matching 7 bases. V trimming: 6 bases; J trimming: 1 base; junction bases outside the gene matches: 6. The germline gives CDR1 SGHTA, CDR2 FQGNSA. The CDR3 covers 14 residues. For the CDR3, the DNA is TGTGCCAGCAGGCCCAGGGGGAAGTCCTACGAGCAGTACTTC. Its protein product is CASRPRGKSYEQYF.

The chain recombines TRBV5-1 with TRBJ2-2, with no clear D. CDR1 is SGHRS and CDR2 is YFSETQ in the germline V gene. Trimming left V 4 bases short and J 5 bases short, with 9 bases between. The CDR3 runs to 13 residues. CDR3 DNA: TGCGCCAGCAGCCTCAAGGGAACCGGGGAGCTGTTTTTT. It translates to CASSLKGTGELFF.

The chain links TRBV27 to TRBJ2-3; D gene ambiguous. The V gene's germline CDR1 is MNHEY and CDR2 SMNVEV (reference sequence). The CDR3 loop spans 18 amino acids. V lost 6 bases and J lost 2, with 24 bases in between. CDR3 sequence: CASSSGPVSTRFTDTQYF. As DNA, the CDR3 is TGTGCCAGCAGCTCCGGTCCGGTTTCTACAAGGTTCACAGATACGCAGTATTTT.

The count of this clone is one. The gene calls are TRBV5-1 and TRBJ2-1; 11 nucleotides match TRBD2. The V and J ends lost 3 bases and 10 bases, in that order; junction bases with no gene match: 9. Germline lookup yields CDR1 SGHRS and CDR2 YFSETQ. The CDR3 loop spans 15 amino acids. DNA of the CDR3: TGCGCCAGCAGCTCCACTAGCGGGAGTGGAAGCGAGCAGTTCTTC. Its translation: CASSSTSGSGSEQFF.